This TCR beta chain originates from a study of T-cell reconstitution after alpha-beta-depleted transplantation in children. This clonotype was recorded at least ten times. CDR3 size: 12 residues. The germline gives CDR1 DFQATT, CDR2 SNEGSKA (reference sequence). The V segment lost 0 bases and the J segment 11 bases; nucleotides outside the gene matches: 4. It was with unique molecular identifiers that the TCRbeta library was prepared. Using its own MiXCR run on the PCR reads, TCRdb lists one record per CDR3 protein. This table holds around 600,000 distinct CDR3 sequences, roughly 17% found once. This chain connects TRBV20-1 to TRBJ1-2, with 9 nucleotides matching TRBD1. The TCR was taken from a human donor who donated a stem cell graft to a child with acute myeloid leukemia. Sample: PBMCs from the stem cell graft donor, taken from the stem cell graft. CDR3: CSARDFGQGYTF. The CDR3 nucleotides are TGCAGTGCTAGAGATTTCGGACAGGGGTACACCTTC.